This T cell receptor (beta chain) was captured by sequencing in a study of OX40 agonist ivuxolimab in advanced cancers. Overall study context: Three patients responded partially, comprising one with hepatocellular carcinoma and two with cutaneous melanoma.

The protocol was immunoSEQ multiplex PCR, while the TCRdb copy is restricted to in-frame clones and leaves out a portion. The table includes 20,000 or so clones, approximately 86% detected once. This CDR3 comprises 12 residues. The germline V gene has CDR1 SNHLY and CDR2 FYNNEI. Trimming left V 7 bases short and J 9 bases short, with 12 bases between. Specimen: CD4+ or CD8+ T cells sorted from blood, collected in a trial of the OX40 agonist ivuxolimab. The clonotype was recovered from an adult with an advanced solid tumor such as melanoma, head and neck, liver or kidney cancer. V and J are TRBV2 and TRBJ2-2; D gene ambiguous. The CDR3 loop is CASTWGSRELFF. The CDR3 nucleotides are TGTGCCAGCACGTGGGGTAGCAGGGAGCTGTTTTTT.